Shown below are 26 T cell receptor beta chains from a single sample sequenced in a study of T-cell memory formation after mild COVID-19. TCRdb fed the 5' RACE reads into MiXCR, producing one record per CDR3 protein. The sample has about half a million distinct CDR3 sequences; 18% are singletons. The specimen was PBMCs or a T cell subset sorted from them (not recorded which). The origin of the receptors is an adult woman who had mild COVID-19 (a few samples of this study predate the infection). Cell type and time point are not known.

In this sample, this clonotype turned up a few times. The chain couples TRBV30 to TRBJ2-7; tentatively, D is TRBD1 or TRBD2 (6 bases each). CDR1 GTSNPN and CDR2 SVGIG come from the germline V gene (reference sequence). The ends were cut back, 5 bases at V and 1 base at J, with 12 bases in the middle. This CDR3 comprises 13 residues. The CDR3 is CAWAGGGSYEQYF. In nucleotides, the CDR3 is TGTGCCTGGGCAGGAGGGGGATCCTACGAGCAGTACTTC.

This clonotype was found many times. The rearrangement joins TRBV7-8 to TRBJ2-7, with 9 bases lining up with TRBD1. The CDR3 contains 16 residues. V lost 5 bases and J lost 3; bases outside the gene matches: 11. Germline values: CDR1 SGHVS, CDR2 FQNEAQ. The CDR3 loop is CASSPRPGTGIYEQYF. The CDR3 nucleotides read TGTGCCAGCAGCCCAAGACCCGGGACAGGGATCTACGAGCAGTACTTC.

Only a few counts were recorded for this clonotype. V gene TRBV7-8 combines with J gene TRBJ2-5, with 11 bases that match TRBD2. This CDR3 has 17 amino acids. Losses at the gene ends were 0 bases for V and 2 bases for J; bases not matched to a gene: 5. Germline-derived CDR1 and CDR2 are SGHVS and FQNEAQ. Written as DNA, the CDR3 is TGTGCCAGCAGCTTAGCGCCTAGCGGGGGGATACAAGAGACCCAGTACTTC. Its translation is CASSLAPSGGIQETQYF.

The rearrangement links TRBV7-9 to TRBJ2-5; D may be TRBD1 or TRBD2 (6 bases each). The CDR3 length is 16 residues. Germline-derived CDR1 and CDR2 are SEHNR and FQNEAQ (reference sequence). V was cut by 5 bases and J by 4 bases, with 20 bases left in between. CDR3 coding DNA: TGTGCCAGCAGCCAGAAGATGGGGGGCCGGGGAGAGACCCAGTACTTC. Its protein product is CASSQKMGGRGETQYF.

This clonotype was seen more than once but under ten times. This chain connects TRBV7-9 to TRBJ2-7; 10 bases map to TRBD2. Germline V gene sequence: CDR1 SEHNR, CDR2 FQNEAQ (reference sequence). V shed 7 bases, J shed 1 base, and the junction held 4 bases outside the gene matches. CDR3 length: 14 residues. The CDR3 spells CASMNSGGSYEQYF. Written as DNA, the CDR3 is TGTGCCAGCATGAATAGCGGGGGGTCCTACGAGCAGTACTTC. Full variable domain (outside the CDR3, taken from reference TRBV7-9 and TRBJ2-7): DTGVSQNPRHKITKRGQNVTFRCDPISEHNRLYWYRQTLGQGPEFLTYFQNEAQLEKSRLLSDRFSAERPKGSFSTLEIQRTEQGDSAMYLCASMNSGGSYEQYFGPGTRLTVT.

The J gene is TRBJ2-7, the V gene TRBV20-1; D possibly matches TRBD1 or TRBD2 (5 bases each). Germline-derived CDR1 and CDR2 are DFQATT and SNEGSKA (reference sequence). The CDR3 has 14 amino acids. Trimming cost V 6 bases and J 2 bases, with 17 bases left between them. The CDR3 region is CSAERGSGPYEQYF. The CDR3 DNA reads TGCAGTGCGGAACGGGGTTCAGGGCCCTACGAGCAGTACTTC.

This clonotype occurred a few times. The CDR3 is CASSYGETSGEPLEFMTQYF. The CDR3 DNA is TGTGCCAGCAGCTACGGGGAGACTAGCGGGGAACCACTTGAGTTTATGACGCAGTATTTT. This chain links TRBV3-1 with TRBJ2-3, with 11 bases aligning to TRBD2. Unmatched junction bases numbered 25, after V lost 5 bases and J lost 9 bases. CDR3 length equals 20 residues. The V gene's germline CDR1 is LGHDT and CDR2 YNNKEL (reference sequence).

In nucleotides, the CDR3 is TGTGCCAGCAGTTTAGGGGATTTAGCGGGTCCACAAGAGACCCAGTACTTC. Encoded protein: CASSLGDLAGPQETQYF. V is TRBV12-3 or TRBV12-4 and J is TRBJ2-5; 7 bases are a match to TRBD2. The trim removed 1 base at V and 2 bases at J, leaving 10 bases unmatched. The CDR3 covers 17 residues.

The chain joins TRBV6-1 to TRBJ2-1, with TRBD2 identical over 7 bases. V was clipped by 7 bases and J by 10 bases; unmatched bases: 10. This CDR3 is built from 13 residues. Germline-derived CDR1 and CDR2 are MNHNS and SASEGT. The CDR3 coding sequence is TGTGCCAGCAAGGTGCGCGGGAGAGGAGAGCAGTTCTTC. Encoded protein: CASKVRGRGEQFF.

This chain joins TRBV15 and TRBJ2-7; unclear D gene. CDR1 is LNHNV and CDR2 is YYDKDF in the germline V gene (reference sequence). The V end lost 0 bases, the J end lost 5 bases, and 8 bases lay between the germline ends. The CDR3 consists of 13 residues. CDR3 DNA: TGTGCCACCAGCAGAGAGGGGTTGCACGAGCAGTACTTC. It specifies CATSREGLHEQYF.

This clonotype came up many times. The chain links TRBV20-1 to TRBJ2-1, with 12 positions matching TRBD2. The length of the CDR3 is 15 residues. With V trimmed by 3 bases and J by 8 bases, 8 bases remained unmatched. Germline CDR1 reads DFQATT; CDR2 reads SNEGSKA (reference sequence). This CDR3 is CSASAPGLAGHEQFF. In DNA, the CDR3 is TGCAGTGCTAGTGCACCGGGACTAGCGGGCCATGAGCAGTTCTTC.

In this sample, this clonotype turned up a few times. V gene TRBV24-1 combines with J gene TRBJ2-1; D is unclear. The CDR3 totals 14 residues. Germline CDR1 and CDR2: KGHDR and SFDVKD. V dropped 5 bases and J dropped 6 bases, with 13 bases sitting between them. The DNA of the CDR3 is TGTGCCACCAGTGGCCCTAGACCCCCCAATGAGCAGTTCTTC. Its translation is CATSGPRPPNEQFF.

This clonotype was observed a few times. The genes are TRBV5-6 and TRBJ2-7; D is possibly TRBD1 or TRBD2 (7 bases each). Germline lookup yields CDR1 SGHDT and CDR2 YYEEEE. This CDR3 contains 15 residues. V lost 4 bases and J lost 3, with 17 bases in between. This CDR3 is CASSGGDRGDYEQYF. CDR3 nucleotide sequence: TGTGCCAGCAGCGGGGGGGACAGAGGAGACTACGAGCAGTACTTC.

This CDR3 reads CAWSPGLAGDEQYF. CDR3 nucleotide sequence: TGTGCCTGGAGTCCCGGACTAGCGGGGGACGAGCAGTACTTC. The V and J genes are TRBV30 and TRBJ2-7; 13 bases map to TRBD2. CDR1 and CDR2 (germline): GTSNPN, SVGIG (reference sequence). V lost 2 bases and J lost 5; bases outside the gene matches: 3. This CDR3 spans 14 amino acids. The full variable domain, with the rest looked up from reference TRBV30 and TRBJ2-7, is SQTIHQWPATLVQPVGSPLSLECTVEGTSNPNLYWYRQAAGRGLQLLFYSVGIGQISSEVPQNLSASRPQDRQFILSSKKLLLSDSGFYLCAWSPGLAGDEQYFGPGTRLTVT.

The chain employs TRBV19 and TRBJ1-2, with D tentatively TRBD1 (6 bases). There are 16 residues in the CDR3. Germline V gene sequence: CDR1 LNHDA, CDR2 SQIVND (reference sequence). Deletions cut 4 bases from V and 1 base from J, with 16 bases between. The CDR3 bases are TGTGCCAGTAGTAGGGGGGCACTTACCGTTAACTATGGCTACACCTTC. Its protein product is CASSRGALTVNYGYTF.

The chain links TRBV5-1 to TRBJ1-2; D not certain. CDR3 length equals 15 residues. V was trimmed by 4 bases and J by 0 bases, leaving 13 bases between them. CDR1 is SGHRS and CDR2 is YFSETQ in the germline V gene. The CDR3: CASSLPGVANYGYTF. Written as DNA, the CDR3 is TGCGCCAGCAGCCTCCCCGGGGTAGCTAACTATGGCTACACCTTC. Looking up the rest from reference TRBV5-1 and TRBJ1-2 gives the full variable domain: KAGVTQTPRYLIKTRGQQVTLSCSPISGHRSVSWYQQTPGQGLQFLFEYFSETQRNKGNFPGRFSGRQFSNSRSEMNVSTLELGDSALYLCASSLPGVANYGYTFGSGTRLTVV.

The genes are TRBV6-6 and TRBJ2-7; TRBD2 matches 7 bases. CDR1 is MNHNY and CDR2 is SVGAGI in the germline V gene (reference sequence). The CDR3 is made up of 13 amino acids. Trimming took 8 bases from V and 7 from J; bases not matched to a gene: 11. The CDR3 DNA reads TGTGCCAGCCTCTCGGGACTGGGAGGGGAGCAGTACTTC. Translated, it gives CASLSGLGGEQYF.

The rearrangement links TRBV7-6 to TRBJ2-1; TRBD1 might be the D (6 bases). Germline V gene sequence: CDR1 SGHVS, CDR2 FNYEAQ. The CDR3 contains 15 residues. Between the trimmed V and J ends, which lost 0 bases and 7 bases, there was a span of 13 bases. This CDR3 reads CASSLAAGERNEQFF. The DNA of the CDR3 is TGTGCCAGCAGCTTAGCGGCAGGGGAGAGAAATGAGCAGTTCTTC.

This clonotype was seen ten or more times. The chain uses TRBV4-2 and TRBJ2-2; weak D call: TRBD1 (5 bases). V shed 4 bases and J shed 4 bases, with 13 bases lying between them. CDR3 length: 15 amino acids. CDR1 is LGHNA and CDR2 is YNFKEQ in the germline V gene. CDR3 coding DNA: TGTGCCAGCAGCCGACAAGGGGCCACCACCGGGGAGCTGTTTTTT. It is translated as CASSRQGATTGELFF.

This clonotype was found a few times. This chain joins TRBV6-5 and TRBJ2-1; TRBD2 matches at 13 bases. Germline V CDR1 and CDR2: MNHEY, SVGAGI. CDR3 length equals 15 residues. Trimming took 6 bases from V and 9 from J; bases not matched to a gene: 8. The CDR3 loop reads CASSQTLAGGGEQFF. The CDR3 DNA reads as TGTGCCAGCAGCCAAACACTAGCGGGAGGGGGTGAGCAGTTCTTC.

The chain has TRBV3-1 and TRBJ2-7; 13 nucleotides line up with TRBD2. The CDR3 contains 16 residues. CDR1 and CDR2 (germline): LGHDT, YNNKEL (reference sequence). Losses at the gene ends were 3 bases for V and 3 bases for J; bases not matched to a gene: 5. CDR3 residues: CASSQPTSGRVYEQYF. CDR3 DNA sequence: TGTGCCAGCAGCCAGCCAACTAGCGGGAGGGTCTACGAGCAGTACTTC.

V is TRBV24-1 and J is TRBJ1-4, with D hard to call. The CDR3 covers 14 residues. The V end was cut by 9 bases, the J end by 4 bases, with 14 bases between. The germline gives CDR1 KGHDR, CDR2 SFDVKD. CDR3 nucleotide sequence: TGTGCCACCCCGACCCGGGCGCTTAATGAAAAACTGTTTTTT. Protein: CATPTRALNEKLFF.

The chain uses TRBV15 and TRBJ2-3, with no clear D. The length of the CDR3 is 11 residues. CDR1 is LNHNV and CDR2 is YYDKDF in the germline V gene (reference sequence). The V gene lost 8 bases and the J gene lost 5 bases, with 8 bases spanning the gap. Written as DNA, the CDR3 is TGTGCCACCGAAGCAGGAGATACGCAGTATTTT. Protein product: CATEAGDTQYF. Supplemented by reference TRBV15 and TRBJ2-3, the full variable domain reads DAMVIQNPRYQVTQFGKPVTLSCSQTLNHNVMYWYQQKSSQAPKLLFHYYDKDFNNEADTPDNFQSRRPNTSFCFLDIRSPGLGDTAMYLCATEAGDTQYFGPGTRLTVL.

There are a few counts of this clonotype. The CDR3 region has the DNA TGTGCCAGCAGCCAAGATCGGGACAGGGGGTTTTACCTTGAGCAGTTCTTC. It translates to CASSQDRDRGFYLEQFF. V usage is TRBV14 and J usage is TRBJ2-1; 11 bases line up with TRBD1. Germline lookup yields CDR1 SGHDN and CDR2 FVKESK. The CDR3 sequence is 17 residues long. V lost 0 bases to trimming and J lost 9 bases; unmatched junction nucleotides: 10.

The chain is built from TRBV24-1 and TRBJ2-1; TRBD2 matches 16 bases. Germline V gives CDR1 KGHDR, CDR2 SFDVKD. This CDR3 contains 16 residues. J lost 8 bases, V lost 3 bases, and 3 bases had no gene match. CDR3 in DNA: TGTGCCACCAGTGATGCGGGACTAGCGGGGGGGCATGAGCAGTTCTTC. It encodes CATSDAGLAGGHEQFF.

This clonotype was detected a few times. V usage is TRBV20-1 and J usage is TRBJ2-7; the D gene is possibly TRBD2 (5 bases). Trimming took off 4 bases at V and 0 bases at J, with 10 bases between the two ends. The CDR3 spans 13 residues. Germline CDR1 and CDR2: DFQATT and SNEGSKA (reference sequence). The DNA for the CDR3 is TGCAGTGCTACCGTCGGGGACTCCTACGAGCAGTACTTC. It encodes CSATVGDSYEQYF.